This TCR beta chain appears in the sequencing data of a study of regulatory T cells in long-lasting Graves disease. Study findings and constraints: Accuracy might have suffered from few samples. The persistent group shared around 2,600 public clonotypes, more than the approximately 930 shared by new patients.

HTBI primers from iRepertoire and Arm-PCR of CDR3 regions yielded the TCR beta libraries. TCRdb re-analysed the multiplex PCR reads in MiXCR, keeping a single row per CDR3 protein. The sample holds hundreds of thousands of distinct CDR3 sequences, approximately 22% seen once. The time point here: persistent/refractory GD, antithyroid drugs over 5 years with positive TRAb. PBMC-derived RNA was used for the TCR library. The diagnosis of Graves' disease used American Thyroid Association guidelines. Regarding this clonotype: As yet, its antigen is unknown.

V was clipped by 4 bases and J by 5 bases, with 9 bases between them. This CDR3 is 11 amino acids long. Germline loops: CDR1 SQVTM, CDR2 ANQGSEA. The source was peripheral blood mononuclear cells (PBMCs), collected when the disease was refractory, from a patient treated with antithyroid drugs. The V gene is TRBV29-1, the J gene TRBJ2-7; no definite D call. This TCR came from a female donor with Graves disease. Here the CDR3 reads CSVVDRNEQYF. CDR3 in DNA: TGCAGCGTTGTGGATCGCAACGAGCAGTACTTC.